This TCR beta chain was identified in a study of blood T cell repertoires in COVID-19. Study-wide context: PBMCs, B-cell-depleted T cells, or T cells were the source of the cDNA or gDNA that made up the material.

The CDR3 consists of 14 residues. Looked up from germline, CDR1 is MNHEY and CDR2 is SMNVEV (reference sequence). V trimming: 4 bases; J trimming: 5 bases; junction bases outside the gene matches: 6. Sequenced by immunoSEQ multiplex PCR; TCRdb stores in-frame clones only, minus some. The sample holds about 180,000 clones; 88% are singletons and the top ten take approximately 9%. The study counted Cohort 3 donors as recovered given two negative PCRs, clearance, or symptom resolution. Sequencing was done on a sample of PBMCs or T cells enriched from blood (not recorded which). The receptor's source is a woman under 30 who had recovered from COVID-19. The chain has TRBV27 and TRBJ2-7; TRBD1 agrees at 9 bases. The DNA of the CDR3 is TGTGCCAGCAGTTACGGGACAGGGACGAACGAGCAGTACTTC. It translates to CASSYGTGTNEQYF.